One and the same sample provided the 20 T cell receptor beta chains below, sequenced in a study of shared clonotypes between healthy human individuals. Assay: immunoSEQ multiplex PCR; the TCRdb copy retains only in-frame clones and omits some. The sample has some 1 million clones; about 75% are singletons. What was sequenced was memory CD4+ T cells sorted from blood. As to subset: CD45RA-negative fraction. Receptors were obtained from a man in his late teens or twenties in good health.

V and J are TRBV21-1 and TRBJ2-4; TRBD2, as called in the table, went unchecked against the DNA. TRBV21-1 constitutes a pseudogene. The CDR3 consists of 13 residues. This CDR3 is CASSGRLGNIQYF. The CDR3 coding sequence is TGTGCCAGCAGCGGCCGACTGGGAAACATTCAGTACTTC.

The J gene is TRBJ1-5, the V gene TRBV2, with TRBD1 as a possible D gene (6 bases). Germline lookup yields CDR1 SNHLY and CDR2 FYNNEI. The CDR3 length is 14 residues. Trimming removed 6 bases from V and 1 base from J, with 10 bases in between. Here the CDR3 DNA reads TGTGCCAGCAGATCAGGGGTAAGCAATCAGCCCCAGCATTTT. Its protein product is CASRSGVSNQPQHF.

The chain has TRBV30 and TRBJ1-2, with D unresolved. The germline V gene encodes CDR1 GTSNPN and CDR2 SVGIG (reference sequence). The CDR3 length is 14 residues. Trimming shortened V by 0 bases and J by 0 bases, and 8 bases separated the two germline ends. The CDR3 DNA is TGTGCCTGGAGTGTTCTGGGTGCTAACTATGGCTACACCTTC. Amino acid sequence: CAWSVLGANYGYTF.

V is TRBV18 and J is TRBJ2-2; D remains ambiguous. Trimming took 2 bases from V and 0 from J, leaving 7 bases between them. Germline V gives CDR1 KGHSH, CDR2 LQKENI. The CDR3 loop spans 15 amino acids. The CDR3 DNA sequence: TGTGCCAGCTCACCAGGCCCATCGAACACCGGGGAGCTGTTTTTT. It codes for CASSPGPSNTGELFF.

This clone came up a few times. The chain has TRBV1 and TRBJ2-7; the listed D gene, TRBD2, was not tested against the DNA. TRBV1 is deemed a pseudogene. CDR3 length: 15 amino acids. DNA for the CDR3: TGCACCAGCGGGCAGGGAGGGACTAGCGTCTACGAGCAGTACTTC. This codes for CTSGQGGTSVYEQYF.

The V call is TRBV5-5, the J call TRBJ1-4; D remains ambiguous. In germline, CDR1 is SGHKS, CDR2 YYEKEE (reference sequence). The CDR3 consists of 16 residues. Between the trimmed V and J ends, which lost 3 bases and 7 bases, there was a span of 19 bases. This CDR3 reads CASSSGPLLGPEKLFF. CDR3 nucleotide sequence: TGTGCCAGCAGCTCTGGCCCACTACTAGGGCCTGAAAAACTGTTTTTT.

This chain joins TRBV27 and TRBJ2-7, with 8 positions matching TRBD2. There are 18 residues in the CDR3. Germline trimming cut 4 bases from V and 0 bases from J; bases unmatched to any gene: 14. Germline CDR1 is MNHEY and CDR2 is SMNVEV (reference sequence). In DNA form, the CDR3 reads TGTGCCAGCAGTTACAAATCCGGGCAGCGGGGGTACTCCTACGAGCAGTACTTC. Encoded protein: CASSYKSGQRGYSYEQYF.

This clone was seen a handful of times. Different DNA sequences within this sample yield the same CDR3. The J gene is TRBJ2-5, the V gene TRBV5-1; TRBD1 might be the D (5 bases). V lost 0 bases to trimming and J lost 1 base, with 13 bases between them. The V gene's germline CDR1 is SGHRS and CDR2 YFSETQ. The CDR3 contains 16 residues. Here the CDR3 reads CASSLGPAGAQETQYF. The CDR3 bases are TGCGCCAGCAGCTTGGGGCCCGCTGGGGCCCAAGAGACCCAGTACTTC.

The chain joins TRBV6-1 to TRBJ2-7, with 8 nucleotides matching TRBD2. Unmatched junction bases numbered 7, after V lost 7 bases and J lost 5 bases. CDR1 MNHNS and CDR2 SASEGT come from the germline V gene. The CDR3 spans 13 residues. The CDR3, as DNA: TGTGCCAGCATTTGGACTAGCAACAACGAGCAGTACTTC. Protein product: CASIWTSNNEQYF.

This clone was counted a single time. As DNA, the CDR3 is TGTGCCAGCAGTCAAGGTGGCGGGAGGGGACCCCAGTACTTC. This translates into CASSQGGGRGPQYF. V gene TRBV25-1 combines with J gene TRBJ2-5, with 9 bases lining up with TRBD2. The CDR3 runs 14 residues. J gave up 9 bases and V 5 bases, and 10 bases lay outside the gene matches. CDR1 is MGHDK, CDR2 SYGVNS, per germline.

This chain links TRBV6-1 with TRBJ2-3, with a possible D match to TRBD2 (5 bases). Germline V gives CDR1 MNHNS, CDR2 SASEGT. Trimming took off 9 bases at V and 0 bases at J, with 7 bases between the two ends. This CDR3 has 12 amino acids. CDR3 in amino acids: CASRTSTDTQYF. DNA for the CDR3: TGTGCCAGTAGGACTAGCACAGATACGCAGTATTTT.

The chain joins TRBV7-6 to TRBJ2-5; D not resolved. The J call may be incorrect, as the DNA end agrees better with TRBJ2-7. The CDR3 covers 15 residues. Germline V gives CDR1 SGHVS, CDR2 FNYEAQ. Here the CDR3 DNA reads TGTGCCAGCAGCTTAGATCCAGGAAGCTCCTACGAGCAGTACTTC. Protein sequence: CASSLDPGSSYEQYF.

This clone was seen repeatedly, ten times or more. The rearrangement uses TRBV5-1 and TRBJ2-3; 7 bases align to TRBD2. Per germline, CDR1 SGHRS and CDR2 YFSETQ. V gave up 4 bases and J gave up 1 base; unmatched junction bases: 6. The length of the CDR3 is 15 residues. The DNA of the CDR3 is TGCGCCAGCAGCATTTGGACTAGAGGCACAGATACGCAGTATTTT. Translated: CASSIWTRGTDTQYF.

The rearrangement joins TRBV2 to TRBJ1-1; the D gene is possibly TRBD1 (5 bases). The CDR3 consists of 15 residues. V lost 4 bases and J lost 0, with 12 bases in between. Germline CDR1 is SNHLY and CDR2 is FYNNEI. In nucleotides, the CDR3 is TGTGCCAGCAGTGTCGGCAGGGAGGTGAACACTGAAGCTTTCTTT. Residues: CASSVGREVNTEAFF. Together with reference TRBV2 and TRBJ1-1, the CDR3 gives the full variable domain: EPEVTQTPSHQVTQMGQEVILRCVPISNHLYFYWYRQILGQKVEFLVSFYNNEISEKSEIFDDQFSVERPDGSNFTLKIRSTKLEDSAMYFCASSVGREVNTEAFFGQGTRLTVV.

The genes are TRBV9 and TRBJ2-1; D is possibly TRBD2 (5 bases). CDR3 length: 13 residues. Germline V gene data show CDR1 as SGDLS and CDR2 as YYNGEE. The V end lost 3 bases, the J end lost 9 bases, and 13 bases lay between the germline ends. CDR3 sequence (DNA): TGTGCCAGCAGCGCAACACTAGGGAGTGAGCAGTTCTTC. Its translation is CASSATLGSEQFF.

For this clone: Other DNA variants within this sample encode the same CDR3. This chain uses TRBV7-9 with TRBJ2-3; no definite D call. Germline V gene lookup returns CDR1 SEHNR and CDR2 FQNEAQ (reference sequence). Trimming left V 2 bases short and J 3 bases short, with 3 bases between. This CDR3 region has 12 residues. The CDR3 DNA is TGTGCCAGCAGCTTATTAACAGATACGCAGTATTTT. This sequence encodes CASSLLTDTQYF.

This chain links TRBV6-1 with TRBJ1-5; D possibly corresponds to TRBD1 (6 bases). The V end lost 6 bases, the J end lost 7 bases, and 13 bases lay between the germline ends. The CDR3 has 13 amino acids. The germline V gene encodes CDR1 MNHNS and CDR2 SASEGT. The CDR3 DNA reads TGTGCCAGCAGCGTAAACAGGGCGCAGCCCCAGCATTTT. Translating gives CASSVNRAQPQHF.

The rearrangement links TRBV6-5 to TRBJ2-5; TRBD1 aligns across 7 bases. From germline, CDR1 is MNHEY and CDR2 SVGAGI. The V gene end was trimmed by 8 bases and the J gene end by 4 bases; junction bases not matched to a gene: 7. CDR3 size: 13 residues. CDR3 sequence: CASAGGTIETQYF. DNA for the CDR3: TGTGCCAGCGCAGGGGGAACCATAGAGACCCAGTACTTC.

The chain carries TRBV6-5 and TRBJ2-2; no clear D. Germline-derived CDR1 and CDR2 are MNHEY and SVGAGI. V was cut by 6 bases and J by 8 bases, with 10 bases left in between. The CDR3 has 12 amino acids. This chain's CDR3 is CASRRVVGELFF. The CDR3 region has the DNA TGTGCCAGCAGGCGAGTCGTGGGGGAGCTGTTTTTT.

V is TRBV7-3 and J is TRBJ1-2, with D possibly matching TRBD1 (5 bases). The CDR3 runs 13 residues. Germline-derived CDR1 and CDR2 are SGHTA and FQGTGA. V gave up 5 bases and J gave up 2 bases, with 9 bases separating them. For the CDR3, the DNA is TGTGCCAGCAGCCCCCGACAGAACTATGGCTACACCTTC. Its protein is CASSPRQNYGYTF.